This T cell receptor beta chain stems from a study of blood T cell repertoires in COVID-19. Overall study: Samples taken during acute and convalescent COVID-19 were collected in the United States, Italy and Spain.

Authors' analysis steps: Researchers report that nucleated cell counts were estimated from reference gene primer amplification. The table came from immunoSEQ multiplex PCR; TCRdb's copy has only in-frame clones and leaves some out. The V and J calls and clone size come from that table; D and trimming were worked out from the DNA. The sample has tens of thousands of clones; roughly 84% are singletons. The CDR3 is 14 residues long. Germline V gene lookup returns CDR1 MDHEN and CDR2 SYDVKM. The trim removed 5 bases at V and 8 bases at J, leaving 8 bases unmatched. Sequencing input: peripheral blood. The chain has TRBV28 and TRBJ1-2, with 10 positions matching TRBD1. This TCR derives from a human donor in a cohort sampled during active COVID-19. CDR3 coding DNA: TGTGCCAGCAGTCCGGGACAGGGGTCAGGCGGCTACACCTTC. It codes for CASSPGQGSGGYTF.